These 8 T cell receptor beta chains originate from one sample sequenced in a study of siplizumab effects on memory and regulatory T cells. Repertoires were generated with immunoSEQ multiplex PCR, while TCRdb's copy carries only in-frame clones and drops some. The data contain some 100,000 clones, 94% of them seen just once; the ten biggest clones take up around 0.6%. Material for sequencing was Tregs sorted from blood. These receptors came from a human donor in good health.

This chain links TRBV30 with TRBJ2-1; 13 bases fit TRBD2. The V and J ends lost 5 bases and 5 bases, in that order; junction bases with no gene match: 9. The CDR3 is made up of 16 amino acids. Looked up from germline, CDR1 is GTSNPN and CDR2 is SVGIG (reference sequence). The CDR3 loop is CAWCKAGTSGNNEQFF. DNA of the CDR3: TGTGCCTGGTGTAAAGCCGGGACTAGCGGGAACAATGAGCAGTTCTTC.

The V call is TRBV7-9, the J call TRBJ2-2; 15 nucleotides line up with TRBD2. Germline V gives CDR1 SEHNR, CDR2 FQNEAQ (reference sequence). V dropped 6 bases and J dropped 6; count of bases not matched to a gene: 5. The CDR3 is 16 residues long. This chain's CDR3 is CASSYGLAGGPGELFF. The CDR3 nucleotides read TGTGCCAGCAGTTATGGACTAGCGGGAGGGCCCGGGGAGCTGTTTTTT. Full variable domain (rest looked up from reference TRBV7-9 and TRBJ2-2): DTGVSQNPRHKITKRGQNVTFRCDPISEHNRLYWYRQTLGQGPEFLTYFQNEAQLEKSRLLSDRFSAERPKGSFSTLEIQRTEQGDSAMYLCASSYGLAGGPGELFFGEGSRLTVL.

The rearrangement joins TRBV29-1 to TRBJ1-2, with D tentatively TRBD1 (6 bases). V shed 4 bases and J shed 4 bases, with 10 bases lying between them. Germline V gene data show CDR1 as SQVTM and CDR2 as ANQGSEA. There are 12 residues in the CDR3. The CDR3 bases are TGCAGCGTTGCGGGGGCTCTCTATGGCTACACCTTC. As protein: CSVAGALYGYTF.

This rearrangement joins TRBV19 to TRBJ2-7; 8 nucleotides agree with TRBD1. CDR3 size: 19 residues. Germline V gene data show CDR1 as LNHDA and CDR2 as SQIVND (reference sequence). V trimming: 3 bases; J trimming: 3 bases; junction bases outside the gene matches: 19. CDR3 in DNA: TGTGCCAGTAGTATGTGGTTGGGCAGGGGGCCCACGGGATACTACGAGCAGTACTTC. Translation: CASSMWLGRGPTGYYEQYF.

The chain is built from TRBV6-6 and TRBJ2-1; 14 nucleotides agree with TRBD2. Germline CDR1 is MNHNY and CDR2 is SVGAGI (reference sequence). The V segment lost 10 bases and the J segment 13 bases; nucleotides outside the gene matches: 18. The CDR3 loop spans 16 amino acids. In DNA, the CDR3 is TGTGCCACCACCCCGAGCGGGACTAGCGGGGGTTTAAAACAGTTCTTC. It codes for CATTPSGTSGGLKQFF.

The V and J genes are TRBV27 and TRBJ2-5, with a possible D match to TRBD2 (5 bases). The germline gives CDR1 MNHEY, CDR2 SMNVEV (reference sequence). Deletions cut 2 bases from V and 8 bases from J, with 12 bases between. The CDR3 is made up of 13 amino acids. The CDR3 DNA reads TGTGCCAGCAGTTTACTTCGGGGTGCTACCCAGTACTTC. This gives the protein CASSLLRGATQYF.

The chain uses TRBV28 and TRBJ2-7; D possibly uses TRBD1 or TRBD2 (6 bases each). The CDR3 loop spans 15 amino acids. Trimming took 3 bases from V and 4 from J, leaving 16 bases between them. In germline, CDR1 is MDHEN, CDR2 SYDVKM. This CDR3 is CASSFFLGAGYEQYF. CDR3 DNA: TGTGCCAGCAGTTTTTTTTTGGGGGCGGGATACGAGCAGTACTTC.

The genes are TRBV6-1 and TRBJ2-5; no definite D call. The germline V and J ends were trimmed by 8 bases and 2 bases, with 9 bases remaining between them. The CDR3 totals 12 residues. Per germline, CDR1 MNHNS and CDR2 SASEGT. CDR3 loop: CASSFTQETQYF. The CDR3 DNA sequence: TGTGCCAGCTCATTTACTCAAGAGACCCAGTACTTC.